A single sample is the source of the 5 T cell receptor beta chains below, sequenced in a study of CD8 T cells in ankylosing spondylitis. The study, taken as a whole, reports: A TCR beta motif of eight highly homologous variants appeared characteristic of ankylosing spondylitis blood.

Their target antigens are unknown. TCRdb reanalysed the 5' RACE reads using MiXCR and keeps one entry per CDR3 protein. The profile shows some 130,000 distinct CDR3 sequences, 17% of them singletons. Sequencing was performed on blood, either unsorted or a sorted T cell fraction (not recorded which). The source of these receptors is a male donor with ankylosing spondylitis.

This clonotype appeared many times. The chain carries TRBV7-2 and TRBJ2-1; D gene ambiguous. The germline V gene has CDR1 SGHTA and CDR2 FQGNSA. The ends were cut back, 1 base at V and 8 bases at J, with 6 bases in the middle. The CDR3 has 12 amino acids. CDR3 amino acids: CASSLVAYEQFF. CDR3 DNA: TGTGCCAGCAGCTTAGTAGCCTATGAGCAGTTCTTC.

In its sample, this clonotype was seen a few times. The chain links TRBV7-8 to TRBJ2-2; TRBD2 agrees at 7 bases. Trimming cost V 5 bases and J 6 bases; bases outside gene matches: 9. The germline V gene encodes CDR1 SGHVS and CDR2 FQNEAQ. The CDR3 contains 15 residues. In DNA, the CDR3 is TGTGCCAGCAGCCGGCGGGAGAAGTCAGCCGGGGAGCTGTTTTTT. Its translation: CASSRREKSAGELFF.

The chain recombines TRBV28 with TRBJ2-7; D gene uncertain. This CDR3 spans 15 amino acids. The V gene lost 5 bases and the J gene lost 1 base, with 15 bases spanning the gap. Germline V gene data show CDR1 as MDHEN and CDR2 as SYDVKM. The CDR3 here is CASSGPPGPSYEQYF. The CDR3 DNA sequence: TGTGCCAGCAGTGGACCCCCCGGGCCTTCCTACGAGCAGTACTTC.

V and J are TRBV2 and TRBJ1-3, with 9 nucleotides matching TRBD1. V gave up 10 bases and J gave up 1 base; unmatched junction bases: 5. Germline V lookup: CDR1 SNHLY, CDR2 FYNNEI. CDR3 size: 14 residues. CDR3 sequence: CAIRDRESGNTIYF. The CDR3 region has the DNA TGTGCCATCCGGGACAGGGAGTCTGGAAACACCATATATTTT. Supplemented by reference TRBV2 and TRBJ1-3, the full variable domain reads EPEVTQTPSHQVTQMGQEVILRCVPISNHLYFYWYRQILGQKVEFLVSFYNNEISEKSEIFDDQFSVERPDGSNFTLKIRSTKLEDSAMYFCAIRDRESGNTIYFGEGSWLTVV.

This clonotype was counted a few times. The CDR3 reads CSVEDWRGGILGYTF. The CDR3 DNA sequence: TGCAGCGTTGAAGATTGGAGGGGCGGAATACTAGGCTACACCTTC. V usage is TRBV29-1 and J usage is TRBJ1-2; TRBD1 might be the D (5 bases). Trimming cost V 0 bases and J 8 bases, with 19 bases left between them. This CDR3 contains 15 residues. CDR1 is SQVTM and CDR2 is ANQGSEA in the germline V gene.